Following are 2 T cell receptor beta chains from one sample sequenced in a study of T-cell memory formation after mild COVID-19. MiXCR, applied by TCRdb to the 5' RACE reads, yields one record per CDR3 protein. The sample carries under 250,000 distinct CDR3 sequences, roughly 10% recorded once. The material sequenced was PBMCs or a T cell subset sorted from them (not recorded which). These TCRs come from a man aged 18 to 30 who had mild COVID-19 (a few samples of this study predate the infection). Cell type and time point are not known.

This rearrangement joins TRBV18 to TRBJ1-2; 7 bases are a match to TRBD1. J gave up 8 bases and V 6 bases, and 12 bases lay outside the gene matches. This CDR3 is built from 14 residues. The germline CDR1 and CDR2 sequences are KGHSH and LQKENI. CDR3 coding DNA: TGTGCCAGCTCGGGAGGACAACCGGGACAGGGCTACACCTTC. Translating it yields CASSGGQPGQGYTF. Drawing the rest from reference TRBV18 and TRBJ1-2, the complete variable domain is NAGVMQNPRHLVRRRGQEARLRCSPMKGHSHVYWYRQLPEEGLKFMVYLQKENIIDESGMPKERFSAEFPKEGPSILRIQQVVRGDSAAYFCASSGGQPGQGYTFGSGTRLTVV.

This clonotype has more than one count but fewer than ten. This chain connects TRBV6-6 to TRBJ2-7; 7 bases are shared with TRBD1. Germline CDR1 reads MNHNY; CDR2 reads SVGAGI (reference sequence). Trimming cost V 2 bases and J 6 bases; bases outside gene matches: 13. This CDR3 is built from 16 residues. The CDR3 DNA reads TGTGCCAGCAGTTACGTCCCGAATAAACAGGGGTCCGAGCAGTACGTC. Translated, it gives CASSYVPNKQGSEQYV.